This record covers a single T cell receptor (beta chain). This specimen comes from a study of ipilimumab plus nivolumab after autologous stem cell transplantation. Germline lookup yields CDR1 SGHRS and CDR2 YFSETQ. Trimming removed 4 bases at V and 1 base at J, with 15 bases between. This CDR3 comprises 15 residues. The data were produced by immunoSEQ multiplex PCR, yet TCRdb's version contains in-frame clones alone and is incomplete. The sample records over 80,000 clones, around 80% being singletons. Checkpoint therapy with ipilimumab 1 mg/kg began 14 to 28 days after transplant. This receptor was obtained from a male donor with diffuse large B-cell lymphoma. Sequenced material: PBMCs, taken in a trial of ipilimumab plus nivolumab as post-transplant consolidation. V is TRBV5-1 and J is TRBJ2-7; D is unresolved. CDR3 DNA: TGCGCCAGCAGCCCATACAACTCCGGATCCTACGAGCAGTACTTC. Translated: CASSPYNSGSYEQYF.